These 11 T cell receptor beta chains were all obtained from the same sample, sequenced in a study of identical twins. One entry per CDR3 protein, called by TCRdb with MiXCR from the 5' RACE reads. This sample has hundreds of thousands of distinct CDR3 sequences; 24% occur once, and the top ten carry around 3%. These same data were also listed under a study on T cells expressing NK-cell markers.

The sequenced sample consisted of CD4+ T cells sorted from blood. These receptors all come from a woman between 18 and 29 years old in good health.

This clonotype was seen a handful of times. This chain joins TRBV5-1 and TRBJ2-2; TRBD1 might be the D (6 bases). Trimming took off 5 bases at V and 4 bases at J, with 9 bases between the two ends. Looked up from germline, CDR1 is SGHRS and CDR2 is YFSETQ. The length of the CDR3 is 13 residues. The CDR3 region has the DNA TGCGCCAGCAGATCGACAGGCACCGGGGAGCTGTTTTTT. This codes for CASRSTGTGELFF. Filled out from reference TRBV5-1 and TRBJ2-2, the complete variable domain reads KAGVTQTPRYLIKTRGQQVTLSCSPISGHRSVSWYQQTPGQGLQFLFEYFSETQRNKGNFPGRFSGRQFSNSRSEMNVSTLELGDSALYLCASRSTGTGELFFGEGSRLTVL.

This clonotype was observed a handful of times. The chain links TRBV6-5 to TRBJ1-6; tentative D call: TRBD1 (5 bases). Between the trimmed V and J ends, which lost 2 bases and 8 bases, there was a span of 16 bases. The CDR3 extends over 16 amino acids. Germline lookup yields CDR1 MNHEY and CDR2 SVGAGI. CDR3 nucleotide sequence: TGTGCCAGCAGTTACGTGTGGGGCGTTAAGGATTCACCCCTCCACTTT. The encoded protein is CASSYVWGVKDSPLHF.

In DNA form, the CDR3 reads TGTGCCAGCAGCCAAGGGGGGGCCACAGATACGCAGTATTTT. Protein: CASSQGGATDTQYF. The V call is TRBV4-2, the J call TRBJ2-3; D may match TRBD1 or TRBD2 (6 bases each). Trimming removed 1 base at V and 2 bases at J, with 7 bases between. CDR3 length: 14 residues. The V gene's germline CDR1 is LGHNA and CDR2 YNFKEQ.

This clonotype was counted between two and nine times. Here the CDR3 DNA reads TGTGCCAGCAGTGCTGTGACAGGGGGCGCTTACTATGGCTACACCTTC. Translated, it gives CASSAVTGGAYYGYTF. The chain recombines TRBV27 with TRBJ1-2; 10 bases align to TRBD1. CDR1 is MNHEY and CDR2 is SMNVEV in the germline V gene (reference sequence). The CDR3 has 16 residues. The V and J ends lost 5 bases and 3 bases, in that order; junction bases with no gene match: 9.

The chain employs TRBV7-2 and TRBJ2-2; no definite D call. Trimming removed 3 bases at V and 4 bases at J, with 9 bases between. The germline CDR1 and CDR2 sequences are SGHTA and FQGNSA. The CDR3 totals 14 residues. The CDR3 spells CASSLSRPTGELFF. For the CDR3, the DNA is TGTGCCAGCAGCTTGAGTAGGCCCACCGGGGAGCTGTTTTTT.

This clonotype came up a few times. V gene TRBV20-1 combines with J gene TRBJ1-6; D is uncertain. Between the trimmed V and J ends, which lost 5 bases and 7 bases, there was a span of 12 bases. The length of the CDR3 is 13 residues. Germline V CDR1 and CDR2: DFQATT, SNEGSKA (reference sequence). The CDR3 nucleotides are TGCAGTGCTTCCGGGCCTATCAATTCACCCCTCCACTTT. Residues: CSASGPINSPLHF.

The chain has TRBV7-9 and TRBJ1-2; TRBD1 is a possible D gene (6 bases). The CDR3 extends over 13 amino acids. Germline V CDR1 and CDR2: SEHNR, FQNEAQ (reference sequence). With 3 bases removed from V and 8 bases from J, the gap between germline ends came to 13 bases. The CDR3 loop reads CASSFEGVRGYTF. In nucleotides, the CDR3 is TGTGCCAGCAGCTTTGAGGGGGTCCGAGGCTACACCTTC.

The chain employs TRBV5-1 and TRBJ2-7; TRBD2 is a possible D gene (5 bases). Germline assignment: CDR1 SGHRS and CDR2 YFSETQ. The CDR3 sequence is 15 residues long. Trimming took off 1 base at V and 0 bases at J, with 11 bases between the two ends. CDR3 in amino acids: CASSLFGGPSYEQYF. CDR3 DNA: TGCGCCAGCAGCTTGTTCGGAGGTCCCTCCTACGAGCAGTACTTC.

The chain is built from TRBV7-9 and TRBJ2-6; D may match TRBD1 or TRBD2 (5 bases each). Germline CDR1 reads SEHNR; CDR2 reads FQNEAQ (reference sequence). The V end lost 3 bases, the J end lost 0 bases, and 12 bases lay between the germline ends. This CDR3 contains 17 residues. The DNA of the CDR3 is TGTGCCAGCAGCTTCGTCGGGGACGTCTCTGGGGCCAACGTCCTGACTTTC. Amino acid sequence: CASSFVGDVSGANVLTF.

This chain joins TRBV5-1 and TRBJ2-7, with 7 bases identical to TRBD1. In germline, CDR1 is SGHRS, CDR2 YFSETQ. The junction had 9 bases not matched to a gene; V was cut back by 4 bases and J by 5 bases. This CDR3 is 14 amino acids long. The chain's CDR3 is CASSMGETGNEQYF. CDR3 sequence (DNA): TGCGCCAGCAGCATGGGAGAGACAGGGAACGAGCAGTACTTC.

The V gene is TRBV20-1, the J gene TRBJ1-1; 7 bases are shared with TRBD1. Germline values: CDR1 DFQATT, CDR2 SNEGSKA (reference sequence). The CDR3 contains 13 residues. V was clipped by 5 bases and J by 1 base; unmatched bases: 4. This CDR3 is CSAERDRNTEAFF. In DNA, the CDR3 is TGCAGTGCTGAACGGGACAGGAACACTGAAGCTTTCTTT.